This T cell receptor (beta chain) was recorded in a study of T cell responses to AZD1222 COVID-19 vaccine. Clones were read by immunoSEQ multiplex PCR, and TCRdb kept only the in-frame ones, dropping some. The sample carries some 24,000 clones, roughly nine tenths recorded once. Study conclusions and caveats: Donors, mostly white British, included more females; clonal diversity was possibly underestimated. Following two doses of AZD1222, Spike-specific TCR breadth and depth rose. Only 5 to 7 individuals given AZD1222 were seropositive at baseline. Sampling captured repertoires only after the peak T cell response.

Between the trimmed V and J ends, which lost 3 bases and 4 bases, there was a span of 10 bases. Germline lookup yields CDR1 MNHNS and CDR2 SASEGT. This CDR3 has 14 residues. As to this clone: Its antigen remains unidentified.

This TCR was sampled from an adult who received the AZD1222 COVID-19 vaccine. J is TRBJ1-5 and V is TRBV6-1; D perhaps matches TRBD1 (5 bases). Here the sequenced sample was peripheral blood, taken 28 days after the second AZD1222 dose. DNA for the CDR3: TGTGCCAGCAGTGACAGGACACTTAATCAGCCCCAGCATTTT. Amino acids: CASSDRTLNQPQHF.